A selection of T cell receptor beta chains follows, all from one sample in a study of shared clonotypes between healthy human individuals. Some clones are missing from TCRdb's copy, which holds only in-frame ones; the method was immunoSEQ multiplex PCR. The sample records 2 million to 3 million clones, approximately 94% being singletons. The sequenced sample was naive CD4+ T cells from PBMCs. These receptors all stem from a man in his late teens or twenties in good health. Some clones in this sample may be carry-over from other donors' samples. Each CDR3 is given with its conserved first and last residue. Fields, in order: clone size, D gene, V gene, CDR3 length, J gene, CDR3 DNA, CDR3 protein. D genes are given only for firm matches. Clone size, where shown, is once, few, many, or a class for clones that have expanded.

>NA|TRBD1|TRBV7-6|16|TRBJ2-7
TGTGCCAGCAGCTTAGCGGGTCGAGGGGGCGCCTACGAGCAGTACTTC
CASSLAGRGGAYEQYF
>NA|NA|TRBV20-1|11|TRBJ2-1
TGCAGTGCTAGGAACAGGAATGAGCAGTTCTTC
CSARNRNEQFF
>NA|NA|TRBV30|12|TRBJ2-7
TGTGCCTGGAGTGCAGGGATCGGCGAGCAGCACTTC
CAWSAGIGEQHF
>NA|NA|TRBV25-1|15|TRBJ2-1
TGTGCCAGCAGTGAACCGGACCTCTCCTACAATGAGCAGTTCTTC
CASSEPDLSYNEQFF
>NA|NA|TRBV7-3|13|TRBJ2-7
TGTGCCAGCAGCTTACAGTCAGGGGCAGAGCAGTACTTC
CASSLQSGAEQYF
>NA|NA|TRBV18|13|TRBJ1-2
TGTGCCAGCTCACTAACAGGGAACTATGGCTACACCTTC
CASSLTGNYGYTF
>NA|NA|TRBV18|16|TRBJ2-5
TGTGCCAGCTCACATGGTGCAGGGACCGTCCAAGAGACCCAGTACTTC
CASSHGAGTVQETQYF
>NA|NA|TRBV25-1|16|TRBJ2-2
TGTGCCAGCAGTGGTGTACAGACAGCGAACACCGGGGAGCTGTTTTTT
CASSGVQTANTGELFF
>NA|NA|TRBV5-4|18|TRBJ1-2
TGTGCCAGCGCCAACCGCGGGGGAAACCAGAAGGCCCACTATGGCTACACCTTC
CASANRGGNQKAHYGYTF
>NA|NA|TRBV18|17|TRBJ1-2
TGTGCCAGCTCACCACTTGAACCAGAGGGGATAAACTATGGCTACACCTTC
CASSPLEPEGINYGYTF
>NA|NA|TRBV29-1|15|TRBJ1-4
TGCAGCGTTGTAGGTCGGGGGCAAGCTAATGAAAAACTGTTTTTT
CSVVGRGQANEKLFF
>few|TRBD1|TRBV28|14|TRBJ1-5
TGTGCCAGCAGGGAAGGGGGCGCGGGTCAGCCCCAGCATTTT
CASREGGAGQPQHF
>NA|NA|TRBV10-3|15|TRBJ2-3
TGTGCCATCAGTGAGATCCAGGCGGGGACAGATACGCAGTATTTT
CAISEIQAGTDTQYF
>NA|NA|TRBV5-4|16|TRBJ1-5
TGTGCCAGCAGCTTGGGAGGGGGGGACCCAAGTCAGCCCCAGCATTTT
CASSLGGGDPSQPQHF
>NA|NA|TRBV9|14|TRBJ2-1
TGTGCCAGCAGCGATGCGGGCGGTTACAATGAGCAGTTCTTC
CASSDAGGYNEQFF
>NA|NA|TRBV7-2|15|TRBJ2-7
TGTGCCAGCAGCTTAGTTGGGATTCCCTCCTACGAGCAGTACTTC
CASSLVGIPSYEQYF
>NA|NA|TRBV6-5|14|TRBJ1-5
TGTGCCAGCACCTCTCGGGAGGGAGGTCGGCCCCAGCATTTT
CASTSREGGRPQHF
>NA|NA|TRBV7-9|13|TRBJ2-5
TGTGCCAGCAGCTTAAGACATCAAGAGACCCAGTACTTC
CASSLRHQETQYF
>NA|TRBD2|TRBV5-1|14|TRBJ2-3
TGCGCCAGCTCCTTAGCGGGAGCCGGGGATACGCAGTATTTT
CASSLAGAGDTQYF
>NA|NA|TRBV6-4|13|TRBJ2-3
TGTGCCAGCTCACACAGGGGAGGAGATACGCAGTATTTT
CASSHRGGDTQYF
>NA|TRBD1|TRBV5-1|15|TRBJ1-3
TGCGCCAGCAGCACCCGGACAGGGGGAGGAAACACCATATATTTT
CASSTRTGGGNTIYF
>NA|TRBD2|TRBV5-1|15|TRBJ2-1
TGCGCCAGCAGCTTGGAGGGGACTAGCGGGATTGAGCAGTTCTTC
CASSLEGTSGIEQFF
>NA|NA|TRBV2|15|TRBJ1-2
TGTGCCAGCAGTGAAGGAGGCGGAGTAGGGTATGGCTACACCTTC
CASSEGGGVGYGYTF
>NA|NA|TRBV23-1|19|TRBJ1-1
TGCGCCAGCAGTCAATCCTTCGGGCAGGGGTATACCTTGAACACTGAAGCTTTCTTT
CASSQSFGQGYTLNTEAFF
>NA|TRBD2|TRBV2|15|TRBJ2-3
TGTGCCACCTCGGCGGCTAGCGGGAGCGGGGATACGCAGTATTTT
CATSAASGSGDTQYF
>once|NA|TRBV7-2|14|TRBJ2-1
TGTGCCAGCAGCTTAGGAAGGTCATCCGATGAGCAGTTCTTC
CASSLGRSSDEQFF
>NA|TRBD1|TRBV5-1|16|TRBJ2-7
TGCGCCAGCAGTTCGCAGGGACAGGGGAGTTCCTACGAGCAGTACTTC
CASSSQGQGSSYEQYF
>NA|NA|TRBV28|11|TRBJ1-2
TGTGCCAGCAGTTTACTATATGGCTACACCTTC
CASSLLYGYTF
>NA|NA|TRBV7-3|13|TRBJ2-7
TGTGCCAGCAGCTTAACGACAGCTACCGAGCAGTACTTC
CASSLTTATEQYF
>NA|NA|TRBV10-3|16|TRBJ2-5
TGTGCCATCAGTGAGTCAGAGAACAGAGGACAAGAGACCCAGTACTTC
CAISESENRGQETQYF
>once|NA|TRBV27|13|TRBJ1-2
TGTGCCAGCAGTTTTCAGAGGTACTATGGCTACACCTTC
CASSFQRYYGYTF
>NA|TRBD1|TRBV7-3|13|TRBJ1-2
TGTGCCAGCAGCTTAGACAGGGGCCTTGGCTACACCTTC
CASSLDRGLGYTF
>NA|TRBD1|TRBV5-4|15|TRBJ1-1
TGTGCCAGCAGCCCGGGACAGGGGTTGAACACTGAAGCTTTCTTT
CASSPGQGLNTEAFF
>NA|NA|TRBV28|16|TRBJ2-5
TGTGCCAGCAGTTTCCTAGGCGGCAGGGGAGAAGAGACCCAGTACTTC
CASSFLGGRGEETQYF
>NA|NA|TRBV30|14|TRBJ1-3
TGTGCCTGGAGTTTCGGGGGGCCTGGAAACACCATATATTTT
CAWSFGGPGNTIYF
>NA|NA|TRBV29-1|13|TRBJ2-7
TGCAGCGCGAACGGGCAGGGTGGCTACGAGCAGTACTTC
CSANGQGGYEQYF
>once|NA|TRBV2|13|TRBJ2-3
TGTGCCAGCACCCTTTCAGGGGAGCTGCCGCAGTATTTT
CASTLSGELPQYF
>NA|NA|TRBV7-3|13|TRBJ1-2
TGTGCCAGCAGCCCTGGGGCAGGCGGTGGCTACACCTTC
CASSPGAGGGYTF
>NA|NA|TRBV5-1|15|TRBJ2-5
TGCGCCAGCAGCTTGCGTGGGGGGGCGTGGGAGACCCAGTACTTC
CASSLRGGAWETQYF
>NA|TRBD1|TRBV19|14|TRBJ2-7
TGTGCCAGTAGTAGGGGGACAGGGACTTACGAGCAGTACTTC
CASSRGTGTYEQYF
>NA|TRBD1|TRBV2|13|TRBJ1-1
TGTGCCAGCAGTGGGACAGGGGGAACTGAAGCTTTCTTT
CASSGTGGTEAFF
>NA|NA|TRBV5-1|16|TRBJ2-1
TGCGCCAGCAGCTTGTTTCCCCTTGTTATGAGTAATGAGCAGTTCTTC
CASSLFPLVMSNEQFF
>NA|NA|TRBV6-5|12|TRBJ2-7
TGTGCCAGCGGTCCGGGTTCCTACGAGCAGTACTTC
CASGPGSYEQYF